The next 32 T cell receptor beta chains were all read from a single sample in a study of T cell responses to AZD1222 COVID-19 vaccine. Here immunoSEQ multiplex PCR was the method, and the copy in TCRdb shows in-frame clones only, minus some. The profile shows around 130,000 clones, about 93% of them singletons. Sequenced here: peripheral blood, sampled on day 0 of AZD1222 vaccination. The origin of the receptors is an adult in good health.

The chain carries TRBV7-8 and TRBJ2-1; TRBD2 is a possible D gene (5 bases). CDR1 is SGHVS, CDR2 FQNEAQ, per germline. Trimming left V 2 bases short and J 0 bases short, with 14 bases between. The CDR3 has 17 amino acids. CDR3 bases: TGTGCCAGCAGCTTATATGGTAGCGCGAGCTCCTACAATGAGCAGTTCTTC. Encoded protein: CASSLYGSASSYNEQFF. Supplemented by reference TRBV7-8 and TRBJ2-1, the full variable domain reads GAGVSQSPRYKVAKRGQDVALRCDPISGHVSLFWYQQALGQGPEFLTYFQNEAQLDKSGLPSDRFFAERPEGSVSTLKIQRTQQEDSAVYLCASSLYGSASSYNEQFFGPGTRLTVL.

This chain uses TRBV12-5 with TRBJ1-1, with D unresolved. The CDR3 totals 17 residues. CDR1 LGHNT and CDR2 FRNRAP come from the germline V gene. V lost 0 bases, J lost 0 bases, and 14 bases lay in between. CDR3 loop: CASGLVPLVSLNTEAFF. Here the CDR3 DNA reads TGTGCTAGTGGTTTGGTACCTCTGGTCAGCTTGAACACTGAAGCTTTCTTT.

The chain is built from TRBV15 and TRBJ1-4; D gene unclear. The germline V and J ends were trimmed by 1 base and 4 bases, with 22 bases remaining between them. The CDR3 is 19 residues long. The germline V gene encodes CDR1 LNHNV and CDR2 YYDKDF (reference sequence). The CDR3 nucleotides read TGTGCCACCAGCAGAGGACCGATGTCCCCGGCAGGATTTAATGAAAAACTGTTTTTT. Encoded protein: CATSRGPMSPAGFNEKLFF. Full variable domain (outside the CDR3, taken from reference TRBV15 and TRBJ1-4): DAMVIQNPRYQVTQFGKPVTLSCSQTLNHNVMYWYQQKSSQAPKLLFHYYDKDFNNEADTPDNFQSRRPNTSFCFLDIRSPGLGDTAMYLCATSRGPMSPAGFNEKLFFGSGTQLSVL.

This sequence joins TRBV6-5 and TRBJ1-1; TRBD1 is a possible D gene (6 bases). V lost 3 bases and J lost 2, with 13 bases in between. The CDR3 covers 15 residues. The germline gives CDR1 MNHEY, CDR2 SVGAGI. CDR3 amino acids: CASSYGGALNTEAFF. Written as DNA, the CDR3 is TGTGCCAGCAGTTATGGGGGGGCCCTTAACACTGAAGCTTTCTTT.

This chain connects TRBV21-1 to TRBJ2-7; the listed D gene, TRBD1, was not tested against the DNA. TRBV21-1 is given as a pseudogene. The CDR3 runs 17 residues. The CDR3 here is CASSKAGVHQSSYEQYF. CDR3 in DNA: TGTGCCAGCAGCAAAGCAGGGGTACACCAGAGCTCCTACGAGCAGTACTTC.

The V call is TRBV5-1, the J call TRBJ2-3; 7 bases fit TRBD2. Trimming took 5 bases from V and 2 from J; bases not matched to a gene: 11. Germline assignment: CDR1 SGHRS and CDR2 YFSETQ. This CDR3 comprises 16 residues. The CDR3 coding sequence is TGCGCCAGCAGACCTTCAGGCGGGGGTTACACAGATACGCAGTATTTT. It is translated as CASRPSGGGYTDTQYF. The whole variable domain, filled in from reference TRBV5-1 and TRBJ2-3, reads KAGVTQTPRYLIKTRGQQVTLSCSPISGHRSVSWYQQTPGQGLQFLFEYFSETQRNKGNFPGRFSGRQFSNSRSEMNVSTLELGDSALYLCASRPSGGGYTDTQYFGPGTRLTVL.

V is TRBV6-6 and J is TRBJ2-5, with 9 bases matching TRBD2. The germline gives CDR1 MNHNY, CDR2 SVGAGI (reference sequence). The V and J ends lost 6 bases and 5 bases, in that order; junction bases with no gene match: 10. The CDR3 is 15 residues long. The DNA for the CDR3 is TGTGCCAGCAGCCCCCAGGCGGGAGGGATGGAGACCCAGTACTTC. Encoded protein: CASSPQAGGMETQYF.

This clone was found once. The chain employs TRBV15 and TRBJ1-2; tentative D call: TRBD1 (5 bases). The CDR3 is made up of 13 amino acids. Trimming removed 3 bases from V and 5 bases from J, with 10 bases in between. Germline-derived CDR1 and CDR2 are LNHNV and YYDKDF (reference sequence). This CDR3 reads CATSSLGTYGYTF. In DNA, the CDR3 is TGTGCCACCAGCAGTCTCGGGACGTATGGCTACACCTTC.

V gene TRBV2 combines with J gene TRBJ2-3, with D perhaps assigned TRBD1 or TRBD2 (6 bases each). The V and J ends lost 1 base and 1 base respectively, with 12 bases between them. This CDR3 is built from 16 residues. CDR1 SNHLY and CDR2 FYNNEI come from the germline V gene. The CDR3: CASSEEGGRGTDTQYF. The CDR3 nucleotides are TGTGCCAGCAGTGAAGAGGGGGGACGGGGCACAGATACGCAGTATTTT. The variable domain in full, with the rest retrieved from reference TRBV2 and TRBJ2-3, is EPEVTQTPSHQVTQMGQEVILRCVPISNHLYFYWYRQILGQKVEFLVSFYNNEISEKSEIFDDQFSVERPDGSNFTLKIRSTKLEDSAMYFCASSEEGGRGTDTQYFGPGTRLTVL.

The genes are TRBV28 and TRBJ1-5; 7 positions agree with TRBD1. The V gene's germline CDR1 is MDHEN and CDR2 SYDVKM. The CDR3 has 16 amino acids. V trimming: 4 bases; J trimming: 2 bases; junction bases outside the gene matches: 8. This chain's CDR3 is CASSSPRRGGNQPQHF. The CDR3 DNA sequence: TGTGCCAGCAGTTCCCCCCGCAGGGGGGGCAATCAGCCCCAGCATTTT.

The chain has TRBV7-7 and TRBJ2-1; 9 bases match TRBD2. CDR1 and CDR2 from the germline V gene are SSHAT and FNYEAQ (reference sequence). The CDR3 has 15 amino acids. V was clipped by 1 base and J by 6 bases; unmatched bases: 4. The CDR3 reads CASSLVAGAPNEQFF. The DNA for the CDR3 is TGTGCCAGCAGCTTAGTAGCGGGAGCTCCCAATGAGCAGTTCTTC.

J is TRBJ2-7 and V is TRBV29-1; D tentatively fits TRBD1 or TRBD2 (5 bases each). Germline CDR1 reads SQVTM; CDR2 reads ANQGSEA. V was shortened by 3 bases and J by 4 bases, with 16 bases between the two germline ends. The CDR3 is made up of 14 amino acids. CDR3 in amino acids: CSVEGVKGSYEQYF. The DNA of the CDR3 is TGCAGCGTTGAGGGGGTAAAAGGATCTTACGAGCAGTACTTC.

The V gene is TRBV14, the J gene TRBJ2-1, with 9 nucleotides matching TRBD2. The germline gives CDR1 SGHDN, CDR2 FVKESK. The CDR3 sequence is 17 residues long. The V gene end was trimmed by 0 bases and the J gene end by 9 bases; junction bases not matched to a gene: 12. CDR3 amino acids: CASSQDELAGPLGEQFF. In DNA form, the CDR3 reads TGTGCCAGCAGCCAAGACGAGCTAGCGGGACCCCTGGGTGAGCAGTTCTTC. Full variable domain (outside the CDR3, taken from reference TRBV14 and TRBJ2-1): EAGVTQFPSHSVIEKGQTVTLRCDPISGHDNLYWYRRVMGKEIKFLLHFVKESKQDESGMPNNRFLAERTGGTYSTLKVQPAELEDSGVYFCASSQDELAGPLGEQFFGPGTRLTVL.

The chain links TRBV7-9 to TRBJ2-7, with TRBD2 matching over 12 bases. This CDR3 is 14 amino acids long. Trimming at V came to 5 bases and at J to 3 bases, leaving 2 bases not matched to a gene. The germline CDR1 and CDR2 sequences are SEHNR and FQNEAQ (reference sequence). CDR3 in amino acids: CASSRLAGDYEQYF. The CDR3 region has the DNA TGTGCCAGCAGCAGACTAGCGGGGGACTACGAGCAGTACTTC.

V and J are TRBV7-2 and TRBJ2-3; 9 positions agree with TRBD2. Losses at the gene ends were 0 bases for V and 2 bases for J; bases not matched to a gene: 3. This CDR3 region has 16 residues. Germline values: CDR1 SGHTA, CDR2 FQGNSA. The CDR3 sequence is CASSLARGGFTDTQYF. In nucleotides, the CDR3 is TGTGCCAGCAGCTTAGCGCGGGGGGGATTCACAGATACGCAGTATTTT. Combining the CDR3 with reference TRBV7-2 and TRBJ2-3 gives the whole variable domain GAGVSQSPSNKVTEKGKDVELRCDPISGHTALYWYRQSLGQGLEFLIYFQGNSAPDKSGLPSDRFSAERTGGSVSTLTIQRTQQEDSAVYLCASSLARGGFTDTQYFGPGTRLTVL.

This clone was seen once. The chain combines TRBV28 with TRBJ2-2; D is possibly TRBD1 or TRBD2 (5 bases each). The V end was cut by 6 bases, the J end by 1 base, with 12 bases between. Looked up from germline, CDR1 is MDHEN and CDR2 is SYDVKM. The CDR3 has 15 residues. CDR3 in amino acids: CASSVGTGNTGELFF. CDR3 nucleotide sequence: TGTGCCAGCAGCGTCGGGACGGGGAACACCGGGGAGCTGTTTTTT.

The V and J genes are TRBV3-1 (or the pseudogene TRBV3-2) and TRBJ2-1; maybe TRBD2 (6 bases). The CDR3 runs to 16 residues. The V end was cut by 3 bases, the J end by 8 bases, with 20 bases between. Per the germline V gene, CDR1 is LGHDT and CDR2 is YNNKEL (reference sequence). The CDR3, as DNA: TGTGCCAGCAGCCACTCGACGGGACTCCTATTCGATGAGCAGTTCTTC. Amino acids: CASSHSTGLLFDEQFF.

The V call is TRBV7-8, the J call TRBJ2-2; 10 nucleotides match TRBD1. With V trimmed by 5 bases and J by 7 bases, 13 bases remained unmatched. The germline V gene has CDR1 SGHVS and CDR2 FQNEAQ. This CDR3 spans 17 amino acids. CDR3 amino acids: CASSPRGVGQGDGELFF. The CDR3 DNA reads as TGTGCCAGCAGCCCCCGCGGAGTTGGACAGGGGGACGGGGAGCTGTTTTTT.

The chain carries TRBV10-3 and TRBJ2-7; no clear D gene. V lost 4 bases and J lost 5, with 6 bases in between. Per germline, CDR1 ENHRY and CDR2 SYGVKD. The CDR3 spans 11 residues. The CDR3 protein is CAISGVNEQYF. The CDR3 DNA reads TGTGCCATCAGTGGGGTCAACGAGCAGTACTTC.

V gene TRBV5-1 combines with J gene TRBJ1-2; D might be TRBD1 (5 bases). The CDR3 is 15 amino acids. Germline CDR1 SGHRS, CDR2 YFSETQ. The ends were cut back, 4 bases at V and 6 bases at J, with 19 bases in the middle. The CDR3 DNA follows: TGCGCCAGCAGCCCTGGGGCGTCAGGCGGGAATGGCTACACCTTC. Translation gives CASSPGASGGNGYTF. Supplemented by reference TRBV5-1 and TRBJ1-2, the full variable domain reads KAGVTQTPRYLIKTRGQQVTLSCSPISGHRSVSWYQQTPGQGLQFLFEYFSETQRNKGNFPGRFSGRQFSNSRSEMNVSTLELGDSALYLCASSPGASGGNGYTFGSGTRLTVV.

A remark on this clone: Other DNA variants within this sample encode the same CDR3. The V call is TRBV25-1, the J call TRBJ2-1; possibly TRBD1 for D (5 bases). Germline V gene lookup returns CDR1 MGHDK and CDR2 SYGVNS. This CDR3 spans 13 amino acids. V lost 4 bases and J 3 bases, leaving 7 bases between the germline ends. For the CDR3, the DNA is TGTGCCAGCAGTGCTGACAGCTACAATGAGCAGTTCTTC. This codes for CASSADSYNEQFF.

V and J are TRBV7-2 and TRBJ2-7, with a tentative D call TRBD1 (5 bases). Trimming left V 5 bases short and J 5 bases short, with 19 bases between. Germline assignment: CDR1 SGHTA and CDR2 FQGNSA. There are 15 residues in the CDR3. Written as DNA, the CDR3 is TGTGCCAGCAGCGATCGCTTGGCAGGGAACAACGAGCAGTACTTC. Translation gives CASSDRLAGNNEQYF. Full variable domain (missing parts from reference TRBV7-2 and TRBJ2-7): GAGVSQSPSNKVTEKGKDVELRCDPISGHTALYWYRQSLGQGLEFLIYFQGNSAPDKSGLPSDRFSAERTGGSVSTLTIQRTQQEDSAVYLCASSDRLAGNNEQYFGPGTRLTVT.

The CDR3 bases are TGCAGCGTTGAGGGGCAGTGGACAGGGGGCGTGGGAGCTTTCTTT. Protein product: CSVEGQWTGGVGAFF. The chain joins TRBV29-1 to TRBJ1-1, with 11 nucleotides matching TRBD1. The V and J ends lost 3 bases and 10 bases, in that order; junction bases with no gene match: 13. From germline, CDR1 is SQVTM and CDR2 ANQGSEA. The CDR3 covers 15 residues.

The chain uses TRBV28 and TRBJ2-1; weak D call: TRBD2 (6 bases). CDR1 and CDR2 from the germline V gene are MDHEN and SYDVKM. Trimming shortened V by 3 bases and J by 10 bases, and 7 bases separated the two germline ends. This CDR3 region has 11 residues. CDR3 DNA: TGTGCCAGCAGTTTCGGAGGGGAGCAGTTCTTC. As protein: CASSFGGEQFF.

The chain joins TRBV30 to TRBJ1-2; a weak D match, TRBD1 (5 bases). Germline V gene lookup returns CDR1 GTSNPN and CDR2 SVGIG (reference sequence). The germline V and J ends were trimmed by 2 bases and 7 bases, with 8 bases remaining between them. CDR3 length: 11 residues. CDR3 region: CAWSPGPGYTF. Written as DNA, the CDR3 is TGTGCCTGGAGTCCAGGGCCTGGCTACACCTTC.

The chain couples TRBV6-5 to TRBJ2-7; TRBD2 agrees at 8 bases. Trimming took 3 bases from V and 5 from J; bases not matched to a gene: 3. This CDR3 is built from 13 residues. The germline V gene encodes CDR1 MNHEY and CDR2 SVGAGI. The CDR3 sequence is CASSYREGHEQYF. CDR3 DNA: TGTGCCAGCAGTTATCGGGAGGGCCACGAGCAGTACTTC.

The gene calls are TRBV7-9 and TRBJ1-1; no clear D gene. Germline V lookup: CDR1 SEHNR, CDR2 FQNEAQ (reference sequence). The V end lost 4 bases, the J end lost 9 bases, and 24 bases lay between the germline ends. The CDR3 is 16 residues long. CDR3 DNA sequence: TGTGCCAGCAGCTCCCCAGCGGCCAGGACCCTCGTTCAAGCTTTCTTT. Residues: CASSSPAARTLVQAFF.

J is TRBJ2-7 and V is TRBV11-2; 7 positions agree with TRBD1. The germline gives CDR1 SGHAT, CDR2 FQNNGV. This CDR3 comprises 18 residues. The J segment lost 4 bases and the V segment lost 7 bases, leaving 22 bases of the junction unmatched. The CDR3 DNA is TGTGCCAGCACACAAAGCTTCCCAAGGACAGGCGAATCTTACGAGCAGTACTTC. Residues: CASTQSFPRTGESYEQYF.

The chain joins TRBV7-9 to TRBJ2-7; a possible D gene is TRBD1 (6 bases). This CDR3 is built from 16 residues. The V gene's germline CDR1 is SEHNR and CDR2 FQNEAQ (reference sequence). The ends were cut back, 2 bases at V and 5 bases at J, with 19 bases in the middle. In DNA, the CDR3 is TGTGCCAGCAGCTTAAGGTCACAGGGAAGTGTGGACGAGCAGTACTTC. Translated: CASSLRSQGSVDEQYF.

This clone was picked up one time. The CDR3 sequence: CASSFVNQPQHF. DNA for the CDR3: TGTGCCAGCAGTTTCGTAAATCAGCCCCAGCATTTT. The chain uses TRBV28 and TRBJ1-5; D unresolved. CDR1 and CDR2 from the germline V gene are MDHEN and SYDVKM. The germline V and J ends were trimmed by 3 bases and 4 bases, with 4 bases remaining between them. The CDR3 length is 12 residues.

V usage is TRBV19 and J usage is TRBJ2-2; no clear D. This CDR3 comprises 16 residues. In germline, CDR1 is LNHDA, CDR2 SQIVND (reference sequence). The V gene lost 7 bases and the J gene lost 4 bases, with 19 bases spanning the gap. The CDR3 loop is CASTHQAPLTTGELFF. In nucleotides, the CDR3 is TGTGCCAGTACCCATCAGGCCCCGCTGACCACCGGGGAGCTGTTTTTT.

The chain joins TRBV7-3 to TRBJ2-3, with 9 bases identical to TRBD1. The J segment lost 3 bases and the V segment lost 6 bases, leaving 7 bases of the junction unmatched. Germline lookup yields CDR1 SGHTA and CDR2 FQGTGA. The CDR3 is made up of 15 amino acids. DNA of the CDR3: TGTGCCAGCAGATCAGGACAGGGGCGTACAGATACGCAGTATTTT. Translation gives CASRSGQGRTDTQYF.